A selection of T cell receptor beta chains follows, all from one sample in a study of blood T cell repertoires in COVID-19. Sequencing used immunoSEQ multiplex PCR; TCRdb keeps in-frame clones, though not all of them. The sample includes 62,000 or so clones, 86% of them seen just once. The material sequenced was peripheral blood. These receptors were obtained from a woman aged 60-70 years with acute or convalescent COVID-19. CDR3s include the opening cysteine and the closing phenylalanine or tryptophan. Fields, in order: D gene, V gene, clone size, J gene, CDR3 protein, CDR3 DNA. The D gene is left open where the match is weak. Clone size is stated in some rows and not others, as once, few, many or a class when expanded.

D gene: NA
V gene: TRBV30
clone size: once
J gene: TRBJ1-3
CDR3 protein: CARTRVFGNTIYF
CDR3 DNA: TGTGCCAGGACCAGGGTCTTTGGAAACACCATATATTTT

D gene: TRBD1
V gene: TRBV7-9
clone size: NA
J gene: TRBJ1-6
CDR3 protein: CASSRGTGDRSPLHF
CDR3 DNA: TGTGCCAGCAGCCGCGGGACAGGGGATAGATCACCCCTCCACTTT

D gene: NA
V gene: TRBV6-6
clone size: NA
J gene: TRBJ2-2
CDR3 protein: CASTKLRANTGELFF
CDR3 DNA: TGTGCCAGCACCAAACTCAGGGCGAACACCGGGGAGCTGTTTTTT

D gene: NA
V gene: TRBV5-5
clone size: once
J gene: TRBJ1-6
CDR3 protein: CASSLGQYSYNSPLHF
CDR3 DNA: TGTGCCAGCAGCTTAGGACAGTACTCCTATAATTCACCCCTCCACTTT

D gene: NA
V gene: TRBV30
clone size: NA
J gene: TRBJ2-3
CDR3 protein: CAWGYREGTDTQYF
CDR3 DNA: TGTGCCTGGGGATACAGGGAAGGAACAGATACGCAGTATTTT

D gene: NA
V gene: TRBV19
clone size: NA
J gene: TRBJ1-1
CDR3 protein: CASSSRDKNTEAFF
CDR3 DNA: TGTGCCAGTAGTTCCAGGGATAAGAACACTGAAGCTTTCTTT

D gene: TRBD1
V gene: TRBV5-1
clone size: once
J gene: TRBJ1-4
CDR3 protein: CASREQGTIGEKLFF
CDR3 DNA: TGCGCCAGCAGGGAACAGGGGACGATAGGCGAAAAACTGTTTTTT

D gene: NA
V gene: TRBV5-5
clone size: NA
J gene: TRBJ2-7
CDR3 protein: CASSFGVSTWDEQYF
CDR3 DNA: TGTGCCAGCAGCTTCGGGGTTAGTACATGGGACGAGCAGTACTTC

D gene: NA
V gene: TRBV30
clone size: NA
J gene: TRBJ1-2
CDR3 protein: CAWAGAVGYTF
CDR3 DNA: TGTGCCTGGGCAGGGGCGGTGGGCTACACCTTC

D gene: TRBD2
V gene: TRBV7-9
clone size: NA
J gene: TRBJ2-3
CDR3 protein: CASSSSGGPWDTQYF
CDR3 DNA: TGTGCCAGCAGCTCTAGCGGGGGCCCCTGGGATACGCAGTATTTT

D gene: TRBD1
V gene: TRBV6-5
clone size: NA
J gene: TRBJ1-2
CDR3 protein: CASSQTGVLGGYTF
CDR3 DNA: TGTGCCAGCAGCCAGACAGGGGTATTAGGTGGCTACACCTTC

D gene: NA
V gene: TRBV10-1
clone size: NA
J gene: TRBJ1-4
CDR3 protein: CASSRTRNEKLFF
CDR3 DNA: TGCGCCAGCAGTAGGACAAGGAATGAAAAACTGTTTTTT

D gene: NA
V gene: TRBV5-1
clone size: NA
J gene: TRBJ1-2
CDR3 protein: CASSIGDYGYTF
CDR3 DNA: TGCGCCAGCAGCATAGGGGATTATGGCTACACCTTC

D gene: NA
V gene: TRBV6-5
clone size: NA
J gene: TRBJ2-7
CDR3 protein: CASSYGLTRSSYEQYF
CDR3 DNA: TGTGCCAGCAGTTACGGATTGACACGTTCCTCCTACGAGCAGTACTTC

D gene: NA
V gene: TRBV3-1/TRBV3-2
clone size: NA
J gene: TRBJ1-6
CDR3 protein: CASSELIKNSPLHF
CDR3 DNA: TGTGCCAGCAGCGAACTCATTAAAAATTCACCCCTCCACTTT

D gene: TRBD2
V gene: TRBV3-1/TRBV3-2
clone size: NA
J gene: TRBJ2-2
CDR3 protein: CASSQGAGGNTGELFF
CDR3 DNA: TGTGCCAGCAGCCAAGGAGCGGGGGGGAACACCGGGGAGCTGTTTTTT

D gene: NA
V gene: TRBV29-1
clone size: few
J gene: TRBJ1-2
CDR3 protein: CSVGSSTANYGYTF
CDR3 DNA: TGCAGCGTTGGTAGCTCGACCGCTAACTATGGCTACACCTTC

D gene: TRBD1
V gene: TRBV7-2
clone size: NA
J gene: TRBJ2-7
CDR3 protein: CASSQLTAGGRYEQYF
CDR3 DNA: TGTGCCAGCAGCCAGTTAACCGCAGGGGGCCGATACGAGCAGTACTTC

D gene: NA
V gene: TRBV9
clone size: NA
J gene: TRBJ2-3
CDR3 protein: CASSPLKGTQYF
CDR3 DNA: TGTGCCAGCAGCCCCCTGAAGGGGACGCAGTATTTT

D gene: NA
V gene: TRBV5-5
clone size: NA
J gene: TRBJ1-6
CDR3 protein: CASSEQGLRNSPLHF
CDR3 DNA: TGTGCCAGCAGCGAACAGGGTCTTCGTAATTCACCCCTCCACTTT

D gene: NA
V gene: TRBV3-1/TRBV3-2
clone size: NA
J gene: TRBJ1-1
CDR3 protein: CASSPGVQNTEAFF
CDR3 DNA: TGTGCCAGCAGCCCGGGGGTACAGAACACTGAAGCTTTCTTT

D gene: TRBD1
V gene: TRBV25-1
clone size: NA
J gene: TRBJ1-3
CDR3 protein: CASSDPIGQGSGNTIYF
CDR3 DNA: TGTGCCAGCAGTGACCCTATTGGACAGGGTAGTGGAAACACCATATATTTT

D gene: TRBD2
V gene: TRBV5-1
clone size: NA
J gene: TRBJ2-2
CDR3 protein: CASNPFLAGGVGELFF
CDR3 DNA: TGCGCCAGCAACCCCTTTCTAGCGGGTGGTGTTGGGGAGCTGTTTTTT

D gene: TRBD1
V gene: TRBV25-1
clone size: NA
J gene: TRBJ1-2
CDR3 protein: CASSESGTGVNYGYTF
CDR3 DNA: TGTGCCAGCAGTGAGTCCGGGACAGGGGTTAACTATGGCTACACCTTC

D gene: TRBD1
V gene: TRBV7-2
clone size: NA
J gene: TRBJ1-2
CDR3 protein: CASSLVGQVFSNYGYTF
CDR3 DNA: TGTGCCAGCAGCTTAGTGGGACAGGTCTTCTCTAACTATGGCTACACCTTC

D gene: TRBD2
V gene: TRBV5-1
clone size: NA
J gene: TRBJ2-5
CDR3 protein: CASSLGLAGGETQYF
CDR3 DNA: TGCGCCAGCAGCTTGGGACTAGCGGGGGGAGAGACCCAGTACTTC

D gene: NA
V gene: TRBV9
clone size: NA
J gene: TRBJ2-2
CDR3 protein: CASSVGAGTLTGELFF
CDR3 DNA: TGTGCCAGCAGCGTAGGGGCGGGAACACTCACCGGGGAGCTGTTTTTT

D gene: NA
V gene: TRBV28
clone size: NA
J gene: TRBJ1-3
CDR3 protein: CASSSHPSGNTIYF
CDR3 DNA: TGTGCCAGCAGTTCACACCCCTCTGGAAACACCATATATTTT

D gene: TRBD2
V gene: TRBV5-1
clone size: NA
J gene: TRBJ2-3
CDR3 protein: CASSLGSGQTDTQYF
CDR3 DNA: TGCGCCAGCAGCTTGGGTAGCGGGCAAACAGATACGCAGTATTTT

D gene: NA
V gene: TRBV7-9
clone size: NA
J gene: TRBJ1-1
CDR3 protein: CASSLAGAFNTEAFF
CDR3 DNA: TGTGCCAGCAGCTTAGCGGGGGCATTTAACACTGAAGCTTTCTTT

D gene: TRBD1
V gene: TRBV9
clone size: NA
J gene: TRBJ1-6
CDR3 protein: CASSVDRQGESYNSPLHF
CDR3 DNA: TGTGCCAGCAGCGTAGATCGCCAGGGGGAATCCTATAATTCACCCCTCCACTTT

D gene: NA
V gene: TRBV29-1
clone size: NA
J gene: TRBJ1-1
CDR3 protein: CSASDRNTEAFF
CDR3 DNA: TGCAGCGCGTCAGACAGAAACACTGAAGCTTTCTTT

D gene: TRBD1
V gene: TRBV7-8
clone size: NA
J gene: TRBJ2-2
CDR3 protein: CASSFRQGNTGELFF
CDR3 DNA: TGTGCCAGCAGCTTCCGACAGGGGAACACCGGGGAGCTGTTTTTT

D gene: TRBD1
V gene: TRBV15
clone size: NA
J gene: TRBJ2-5
CDR3 protein: CATSKGQNQETQYF
CDR3 DNA: TGTGCCACCAGCAAGGGACAGAACCAAGAGACCCAGTACTTC

D gene: NA
V gene: TRBV4-2
clone size: once
J gene: TRBJ2-3
CDR3 protein: CASSQDPGLGPADTQYF
CDR3 DNA: TGTGCCAGCAGCCAAGATCCGGGACTGGGGCCTGCAGATACGCAGTATTTT

D gene: NA
V gene: TRBV5-1
clone size: once
J gene: TRBJ2-3
CDR3 protein: CASSSSSGLNTDTQYF
CDR3 DNA: TGCGCCAGCAGTTCTTCCTCGGGACTTAACACAGATACGCAGTATTTT

D gene: TRBD1
V gene: TRBV6-2/TRBV6-3
clone size: NA
J gene: TRBJ2-7
CDR3 protein: CASSNRDRVHHEQYF
CDR3 DNA: TGTGCCAGCAGCAACCGGGACAGGGTTCATCACGAGCAGTACTTC

D gene: TRBD1
V gene: TRBV27
clone size: NA
J gene: TRBJ1-2
CDR3 protein: CASRPRDRGPYGYTF
CDR3 DNA: TGTGCCAGCAGGCCTCGGGACAGGGGCCCTTATGGCTACACCTTC

D gene: TRBD2
V gene: TRBV19
clone size: NA
J gene: TRBJ2-2
CDR3 protein: CASSIRTSGYTGELFF
CDR3 DNA: TGTGCCAGTAGTATCCGGACTAGCGGGTACACCGGGGAGCTGTTTTTT

D gene: NA
V gene: TRBV7-2
clone size: NA
J gene: TRBJ2-7
CDR3 protein: CASSLGLIYEQYF
CDR3 DNA: TGTGCCAGCAGCCTTGGACTAATCTACGAGCAGTACTTC

D gene: NA
V gene: TRBV18
clone size: NA
J gene: TRBJ1-1
CDR3 protein: CASSPNQAQNMNTEAFF
CDR3 DNA: TGTGCCAGCTCACCAAACCAGGCACAGAACATGAACACTGAAGCTTTCTTT

D gene: TRBD1
V gene: TRBV7-9
clone size: NA
J gene: TRBJ1-2
CDR3 protein: CASSGGTVADLNYGYTF
CDR3 DNA: TGTGCCAGCAGCGGAGGGACAGTCGCCGACCTAAACTATGGCTACACCTTC

D gene: NA
V gene: TRBV7-9
clone size: NA
J gene: TRBJ1-1
CDR3 protein: CASSSGGMNTEAFF
CDR3 DNA: TGTGCCAGCAGCTCCGGGGGAATGAACACTGAAGCTTTCTTT

D gene: TRBD1
V gene: TRBV28
clone size: NA
J gene: TRBJ2-1
CDR3 protein: CASSLRGRWVYEQFF
CDR3 DNA: TGTGCCAGCAGTTTAAGGGGGCGGTGGGTTTATGAGCAGTTCTTC

D gene: TRBD1
V gene: TRBV5-1
clone size: NA
J gene: TRBJ1-3
CDR3 protein: CASSPGQGSGNTIYF
CDR3 DNA: TGCGCCAGCAGCCCGGGACAGGGGTCCGGAAACACCATATATTTT